The entry below gives a single T cell receptor (beta chain) sequence along with its context. These data originate in a study of cytomegalovirus exposure and HLA in healthy donors. J was trimmed by 7 bases and V by 6 bases; bases with no gene match: 11. Germline CDR1 MNHNY, CDR2 SVGAGI (reference sequence). The CDR3 loop spans 14 amino acids. Use of 60 Vbeta and 13 Jbeta primers characterized the PCR. The method was immunoSEQ multiplex PCR; TCRdb's version includes in-frame clones alone and lacks a portion of them. The sample has approximately 150,000 clones, roughly 77% seen once. This rearrangement joins TRBV6-6 to TRBJ1-2; TRBD1 matches at 7 bases. This receptor was obtained from a man between 18 and 35 years old in good health and CMV-seropositive. Material for sequencing was PBMCs. CDR3 in amino acids: CASRRQGENGGYTF. For the CDR3, the DNA is TGTGCCAGCAGAAGGCAGGGGGAGAACGGTGGCTACACCTTC.